This T cell receptor (beta chain) was identified in a study of cytomegalovirus exposure and HLA in healthy donors. The CDR3 covers 14 residues. In germline, CDR1 is SQVTM, CDR2 ANQGSEA. Trimming pared 1 base from V and 8 bases from J, leaving 17 bases between. General observations from the study: With later analysis, a missense DCLRE1C variant became linked to TCR beta V- and J-gene trimming. In vitro assays verified that three CMV-associated chains recognized CMV antigens specifically.

Healthy bone marrow donors made up the cohort. Each donor was nominally healthy when sampled (though unrecorded immune exposures were likely). In regard to this clone: Its antigen is currently unknown.

13 Jbeta primers and 60 Vbeta primers were used for the PCR. Measured with immunoSEQ multiplex PCR; TCRdb has only the in-frame clones, and not every one. The sample has some 190,000 clones; just under 80% are singletons. The sample taken for sequencing was PBMCs. The source is a woman in her 30s in good health and CMV-seronegative. The chain joins TRBV29-1 to TRBJ1-2; D ambiguous. This CDR3 reads CSVEVSIEGDGYTF. CDR3 DNA sequence: TGCAGCGTTGAAGTTTCTATCGAGGGAGACGGCTACACCTTC.